This T cell receptor (beta chain) comes out of a study of T cell responses to AZD1222 COVID-19 vaccine. Only in-frame clones appear in the TCRdb table, and some are missing; sequencing was by immunoSEQ multiplex PCR. Of more than 120,000 clones listed, around nine tenths are singletons. The CDR3 length is 15 residues. Germline CDR1 MGHRA, CDR2 YSYEKL. V gave up 5 bases and J gave up 3 bases; unmatched junction bases: 8. This clone was detected a few times. The sequenced sample was peripheral blood, obtained 28 days after the second AZD1222 dose. This chain joins TRBV4-1 and TRBJ1-1; 8 bases are a match to TRBD1. The receptor was isolated from an adult who received the AZD1222 COVID-19 vaccine. CDR3 sequence: CASSGRTGLYTEAFF. The CDR3 region has the DNA TGCGCCAGCAGCGGGAGGACAGGGCTATACACTGAAGCTTTCTTT.